Detailed here is one TCR beta chain. This table comes from immunoSEQ multiplex PCR, and its TCRdb copy is limited to in-frame clones, with some not included. The repertoire holds 400,000 to 550,000 clones, with more than 85% as singletons. The entry originates in a study of blood T cell repertoires in COVID-19. Turning to the study itself: PBMCs, B-cell-depleted T cells, or T cells provided the cDNA or gDNA that made up the material.

The V end was cut by 6 bases, the J end by 0 bases, with 11 bases between. CDR1 LNHDA and CDR2 SQIVND come from the germline V gene (reference sequence). The CDR3 contains 14 residues. V usage is TRBV19 and J usage is TRBJ1-2, with D perhaps TRBD1 (6 bases). The sample was peripheral blood. The clonotype comes from a woman aged 25 to 45 with acute or convalescent COVID-19. CDR3: CASSRTVTNYGYTF. The CDR3 DNA reads as TGTGCCAGTAGCCGGACAGTGACTAACTATGGCTACACCTTC.